Listed here are 18 T cell receptor beta chains from one sample, sequenced in a study of cytomegalovirus exposure and HLA in healthy donors. The primer mix had 60 Vbeta and 13 Jbeta primers. The assay was immunoSEQ multiplex PCR, and TCRdb's table has in-frame clones only and misses some. The table has 110,000 to 150,000 clones, around 80% seen once. Material for sequencing was PBMCs. These receptors were taken from a man aged 35-49 years in good health and CMV-seronegative.

The V and J genes are TRBV19 and TRBJ2-7; D possibly corresponds to TRBD1 (5 bases). V lost 7 bases and J 4 bases, leaving 23 bases between the germline ends. The CDR3 runs 16 residues. CDR1 and CDR2 from the germline V gene are LNHDA and SQIVND (reference sequence). The CDR3 bases are TGTGCCAGTACCTATAAAACAGGCCATCAAGAGTACGAGCAGTACTTC. Its protein product is CASTYKTGHQEYEQYF.

The rearrangement joins TRBV7-2 to TRBJ1-1; D remains unclear. CDR1 SGHTA and CDR2 FQGNSA come from the germline V gene. The CDR3 length is 13 residues. V shed 4 bases and J shed 8 bases, with 14 bases lying between them. CDR3 bases: TGTGCCAGCAGCTCTAGCTTATCCAGGGAAGCTTTCTTT. Translation gives CASSSSLSREAFF.

In DNA, the CDR3 is TGTGCCAGCAGCCAACCAACTAGCGCTAGGAGCTCCTACGAGCAGTACTTC. The encoded protein is CASSQPTSARSSYEQYF. V gene TRBV4-2 combines with J gene TRBJ2-5; 7 bases agree with TRBD2. The J call may be faulty, since TRBJ2-7 better matches the DNA end. CDR3 length equals 17 residues. Germline CDR1 and CDR2: LGHNA and YNFKEQ.

This chain connects TRBV7-9 to TRBJ2-3, with TRBD2 matching over 8 bases. The junction had 2 bases not matched to a gene; V was cut back by 3 bases and J by 3 bases. The CDR3 covers 14 residues. CDR1 SEHNR and CDR2 FQNEAQ come from the germline V gene (reference sequence). The CDR3 DNA reads as TGTGCCAGCAGCTTCGCGGGGGGTACAGATACGCAGTATTTT. This translates into CASSFAGGTDTQYF.

The chain recombines TRBV18 with TRBJ1-4, with 8 bases that match TRBD1. Germline V gives CDR1 KGHSH, CDR2 LQKENI. This CDR3 has 15 residues. V lost 3 bases, J lost 8 bases, and 8 bases stayed unmatched. CDR3 region: CASSPQGAIPEKLFF. CDR3 sequence (DNA): TGTGCCAGCTCACCGCAGGGGGCTATACCCGAAAAACTGTTTTTT.

V gene TRBV19 combines with J gene TRBJ1-5; TRBD1 aligns across 7 bases. The CDR3 is 15 residues long. J was trimmed by 2 bases and V by 5 bases; bases with no gene match: 6. Germline values: CDR1 LNHDA, CDR2 SQIVND (reference sequence). The CDR3 reads CASSSVTGGNQPQHF. CDR3 sequence (DNA): TGTGCCAGTAGTTCAGTAACAGGGGGCAATCAGCCCCAGCATTTT.

A note on this clone: A junction boundary mismatches the germline segment, possibly from a read error. The rearrangement links TRBV7-9 to TRBJ1-3; TRBD1 is a possible D gene (6 bases). Germline CDR1 reads SEHNR; CDR2 reads FQNEAQ (reference sequence). The CDR3 loop spans 19 amino acids. CDR3 loop: CSSSLAGQSGTLGGNTIYF. The DNA of the CDR3 is TGTTCCAGCAGCTTAGCGGGTCAGTCGGGGACACTCGGTGGAAACACCATATATTTT.

V and J are TRBV2 and TRBJ2-2, with 7 positions matching TRBD1. In germline, CDR1 is SNHLY, CDR2 FYNNEI. The J segment lost 4 bases and the V segment lost 4 bases, leaving 0 bases of the junction unmatched. The CDR3 sequence is 13 residues long. This CDR3 is CASSGQGTGELFF. CDR3 nucleotide sequence: TGTGCCAGCAGTGGACAGGGCACCGGGGAGCTGTTTTTT.

The chain joins TRBV27 to TRBJ1-1; D is possibly TRBD1 (5 bases). Trimming left V 7 bases short and J 5 bases short, with 23 bases between. Germline V CDR1 and CDR2: MNHEY, SMNVEV (reference sequence). The CDR3 runs to 16 residues. The CDR3 spells CASTLLGGAPGTEAFF. The CDR3 DNA sequence: TGTGCCAGCACTCTTTTAGGAGGGGCGCCGGGAACTGAAGCTTTCTTT.

This clone has only a few counts. The CDR3 is CASSYNGGGEKLFF. The CDR3 DNA follows: TGTGCCAGCAGTTACAACGGGGGGGGTGAAAAACTGTTTTTT. The chain combines TRBV6-5 with TRBJ1-4, with a possible D match to TRBD1 (5 bases). Deletions cut 2 bases from V and 7 bases from J, with 11 bases between. The V gene's germline CDR1 is MNHEY and CDR2 SVGAGI. The CDR3 loop spans 14 amino acids.

The chain is built from TRBV10-3 and TRBJ2-5, with 13 positions matching TRBD2. CDR3 length equals 16 residues. CDR1 and CDR2 (germline): ENHRY, SYGVKD. The J segment lost 3 bases and the V segment lost 6 bases, leaving 7 bases of the junction unmatched. CDR3 residues: CAISRGGTSGEETQYF. DNA of the CDR3: TGTGCCATCAGCCGAGGGGGGACTAGCGGGGAAGAGACCCAGTACTTC.

Written as DNA, the CDR3 is TGCGCCAGCAGCCTCCAATTTACGGGGACTAGCGCCACAGATACGCAGTATTTT. Protein product: CASSLQFTGTSATDTQYF. The chain uses TRBV5-1 and TRBJ2-3, with 10 bases identical to TRBD2. V shed 4 bases, J shed 2 bases, and the junction held 13 bases outside the gene matches. The CDR3 length is 18 residues. Germline V gene sequence: CDR1 SGHRS, CDR2 YFSETQ.

V usage is TRBV7-9 and J usage is TRBJ2-2; D might be TRBD2 (6 bases). From germline, CDR1 is SEHNR and CDR2 FQNEAQ (reference sequence). This CDR3 region has 15 residues. With 5 bases removed from V and 3 bases from J, the gap between germline ends came to 13 bases. The CDR3 protein is CASSLGGIDTGELFF. In DNA, the CDR3 is TGTGCCAGCAGCCTGGGGGGAATTGACACCGGGGAGCTGTTTTTT.

This chain links TRBV2 with TRBJ1-3; no clear D. Trimming removed 6 bases at V and 4 bases at J, with 22 bases between. Germline values: CDR1 SNHLY, CDR2 FYNNEI. This CDR3 region has 17 residues. The CDR3 reads CASSFEQNIVAGNTIYF. CDR3 DNA: TGTGCCAGCAGCTTCGAACAGAATATTGTTGCCGGAAACACCATATATTTT. Supplemented by reference TRBV2 and TRBJ1-3, the full variable domain reads EPEVTQTPSHQVTQMGQEVILRCVPISNHLYFYWYRQILGQKVEFLVSFYNNEISEKSEIFDDQFSVERPDGSNFTLKIRSTKLEDSAMYFCASSFEQNIVAGNTIYFGEGSWLTVV.

The chain is built from TRBV30 and TRBJ1-2; tentative D call: TRBD1 (6 bases). CDR1 GTSNPN and CDR2 SVGIG come from the germline V gene (reference sequence). This CDR3 is 13 amino acids long. V was pared by 0 bases and J by 8 bases, with 13 bases between. CDR3 sequence (DNA): TGTGCCTGGAGTGTTAGGGGGATGGGCGGCTACACCTTC. Its protein product is CAWSVRGMGGYTF.

The chain links TRBV5-1 to TRBJ2-1, with 11 bases identical to TRBD2. The V gene end was trimmed by 5 bases and the J gene end by 3 bases; junction bases not matched to a gene: 7. CDR1 and CDR2 (germline): SGHRS, YFSETQ. The CDR3 has 16 residues. CDR3 residues: CASRDRLAGNYNEQFF. CDR3 coding DNA: TGCGCCAGCAGGGATCGACTAGCGGGGAACTACAATGAGCAGTTCTTC.

The CDR3 region has the DNA TGTGCCAGCAGTTACGGGACTAGCGGCAATGAGCAGTTCTTC. Its protein is CASSYGTSGNEQFF. V gene TRBV27 combines with J gene TRBJ2-1; 11 bases agree with TRBD2. The CDR3 has 14 residues. Trimming took 4 bases from V and 6 from J; bases not matched to a gene: 2. The germline gives CDR1 MNHEY, CDR2 SMNVEV (reference sequence).

This clone showed up just a few times. The genes are TRBV9 and TRBJ1-4; D not certain. The CDR3 length is 14 residues. Germline CDR1 and CDR2: SGDLS and YYNGEE. V gave up 4 bases and J gave up 2 bases, with 9 bases separating them. The CDR3 DNA reads TGTGCCAGCAGCCGGGGAGGGACTAATGAAAAACTGTTTTTT. This encodes CASSRGGTNEKLFF.